The 31 T cell receptor beta chains listed next were all sequenced from one sample in a study of human T cells and chemical hapten exposure (dated by TCRdb to the early 2020s). The sample's time point label, in plain terms: patch test 2, 6 weeks after DPC sensitization. Reading the label with the study, this specimen's treatment or condition is: therapeutic diphenylcyclopropenone sensitization with weekly scalp DPC. Library construction relied on RACE. The sequencer was a NextSeq 500. TCRdb handled the public reads itself, with Q25 trimming in fastp and clone calling in MiXCR, and kept productive beta chains. CDR3 protein sequences are deduplicated, and each keeps its most common genes and DNA. Present in this sample are some 45,000 distinct CDR3 sequences, approximately 9% of which were seen just once. 15% of the sample belongs to the ten largest clones. Sample: whole blood, taken in connection with sensitization to the hapten diphenylcyclopropenone (DPC). The receptors were sampled from a woman in her forties with alopecia areata. Some clones in this sample may be carry-over from other donors' samples.

This clonotype was counted at least ten times. This chain links TRBV10-3 with TRBJ2-7, with D unclear. The CDR3 has 13 residues. Trimming took off 0 bases at V and 3 bases at J, with 6 bases between the two ends. Looked up from germline, CDR1 is ENHRY and CDR2 is SYGVKD. This CDR3 reads CAISESSLYEQYF. DNA for the CDR3: TGTGCCATCAGTGAGTCGAGTCTCTACGAGCAGTACTTC.

This clonotype was counted many times. The chain couples TRBV4-1 to TRBJ2-2, with D possibly matching TRBD2 (5 bases). CDR3 length equals 17 residues. Germline V gene lookup returns CDR1 MGHRA and CDR2 YSYEKL. Trimming shortened V by 0 bases and J by 5 bases, and 16 bases separated the two germline ends. CDR3 protein: CASSQDSARGWTGELFF. The CDR3 coding sequence is TGCGCCAGCAGCCAAGATAGTGCCCGAGGGTGGACCGGGGAGCTGTTTTTT.

In this sample, this clonotype turned up once. The chain combines TRBV29-1 with TRBJ2-7; TRBD2 matches 9 bases. The germline gives CDR1 SQVTM, CDR2 ANQGSEA. J was trimmed by 5 bases and V by 4 bases; bases with no gene match: 12. The CDR3 runs to 15 residues. For the CDR3, the DNA is TGCAGCGTTGGGAAAGGCGGGGGGGCCTTGAACGAGCAGTACTTC. Translating gives CSVGKGGGALNEQYF.

This clonotype was observed a handful of times. This chain uses TRBV7-9 with TRBJ1-5; possibly TRBD1 for D (5 bases). This CDR3 is built from 13 residues. Germline CDR1 reads SEHNR; CDR2 reads FQNEAQ (reference sequence). The V and J ends lost 6 bases and 5 bases respectively, with 11 bases between them. The CDR3 DNA reads TGTGCCAGCAGTTGGGGACCGGATCAGCCCCAGCATTTT. Protein product: CASSWGPDQPQHF.

The sample holds many counts of this clonotype. The chain links TRBV20-1 to TRBJ2-7, with 8 bases aligning to TRBD2. The CDR3 is 12 residues long. Germline V gene data show CDR1 as DFQATT and CDR2 as SNEGSKA (reference sequence). The junction had 3 bases not matched to a gene; V was cut back by 4 bases and J by 4 bases. The CDR3 DNA reads as TGCAGTGCTACCGGGGGGGTGTACGAGCAGTACTTC. This gives the protein CSATGGVYEQYF.

This clonotype was counted a few times. The rearrangement links TRBV10-3 to TRBJ2-7; D gene unclear. CDR1 and CDR2 (germline): ENHRY, SYGVKD. Between the trimmed V and J ends, which lost 5 bases and 5 bases, there was a span of 7 bases. The CDR3 spans 11 residues. CDR3 region: CAISLGNEQYF. In nucleotides, the CDR3 is TGTGCCATCAGTTTAGGGAACGAGCAGTACTTC.

This clonotype has a count of ten or more. This chain connects TRBV18 to TRBJ1-6; perhaps TRBD1 as D (6 bases). Per germline, CDR1 KGHSH and CDR2 LQKENI. V shed 3 bases and J shed 7 bases, with 16 bases lying between them. There are 16 residues in the CDR3. The CDR3: CASSPPWAQGNSPLHF. In nucleotides, the CDR3 is TGTGCCAGCTCACCCCCCTGGGCCCAGGGGAATTCACCCCTCCACTTT. The variable domain in full, completed from reference TRBV18 and TRBJ1-6, reads NAGVMQNPRHLVRRRGQEARLRCSPMKGHSHVYWYRQLPEEGLKFMVYLQKENIIDESGMPKERFSAEFPKEGPSILRIQQVVRGDSAAYFCASSPPWAQGNSPLHFGNGTRLTVT.

There are many counts of this clonotype. The gene calls are TRBV5-5 and TRBJ1-5; D gene unclear. The CDR3 totals 15 residues. V was cut by 1 base and J by 3 bases, with 11 bases left in between. Looked up from germline, CDR1 is SGHKS and CDR2 is YYEKEE (reference sequence). This chain's CDR3 is CASSLMGSLNQPQHF. CDR3 coding DNA: TGTGCCAGCAGCTTGATGGGATCCCTCAATCAGCCCCAGCATTTT. Based on the CDR3 plus reference TRBV5-5 and TRBJ1-5, the full variable domain is DAGVTQSPTHLIKTRGQQVTLRCSPISGHKSVSWYQQVLGQGPQFIFQYYEKEERGRGNFPDRFSARQFPNYSSELNVNALLLGDSALYLCASSLMGSLNQPQHFGDGTRLSIL.

This clonotype was observed at least ten times. The chain combines TRBV30 with TRBJ2-6; D possibly corresponds to TRBD2 (5 bases). The ends were cut back, 1 base at V and 0 bases at J, with 10 bases in the middle. CDR3 size: 16 residues. CDR1 and CDR2 (germline): GTSNPN, SVGIG (reference sequence). CDR3 loop: CAWSGSSISGANVLTF. Here the CDR3 DNA reads TGTGCCTGGAGTGGATCTAGCATCTCTGGGGCCAACGTCCTGACTTTC.

This clonotype was observed a handful of times. V gene TRBV15 combines with J gene TRBJ2-1; weak D call: TRBD2 (5 bases). Trimming left V 1 base short and J 8 bases short, with 6 bases between. Germline V gene lookup returns CDR1 LNHNV and CDR2 YYDKDF (reference sequence). The CDR3 has 12 residues. The CDR3 here is CATSRAGDEQFF. The CDR3 nucleotides read TGTGCCACCAGCAGAGCCGGGGATGAGCAGTTCTTC.

This clonotype was detected many times. This sequence joins TRBV2 and TRBJ2-2; 9 bases line up with TRBD1. CDR1 and CDR2 from the germline V gene are SNHLY and FYNNEI. V dropped 0 bases and J dropped 6; count of bases not matched to a gene: 8. This CDR3 is 17 amino acids long. CDR3 DNA sequence: TGTGCCAGCAGTGAAGCGGACAGGGGAGTCTCAGCCGGGGAGCTGTTTTTT. The encoded protein is CASSEADRGVSAGELFF.

The table lists this clonotype with many counts. The chain couples TRBV12-3 or TRBV12-4 to TRBJ1-1, with a weak D call TRBD1 (5 bases). The CDR3 length is 14 residues. V shed 1 base and J shed 5 bases, with 11 bases lying between them. The CDR3 bases are TGTGCCAGCAGTTTAGATGGGGGAGGTACTGAAGCTTTCTTT. This codes for CASSLDGGGTEAFF.

By share of the sample, this clonotype is medium-sized. The chain is built from TRBV12-3 or TRBV12-4 and TRBJ1-4; tentatively, D is TRBD1 (5 bases). The V gene lost 3 bases and the J gene lost 7 bases, with 12 bases spanning the gap. The CDR3 contains 14 residues. The CDR3 nucleotides are TGTGCCAGCAGTTTCGGCCGGGGGAGTGAAAAACTGTTTTTT. This translates into CASSFGRGSEKLFF.

In its sample, this clonotype was seen many times. This chain uses TRBV5-4 with TRBJ2-7; TRBD1 matches 7 bases. Germline V lookup: CDR1 SGHNT, CDR2 YYREEE (reference sequence). The V gene end was trimmed by 8 bases and the J gene end by 1 base; junction bases not matched to a gene: 6. This CDR3 has 13 amino acids. As DNA, the CDR3 is TGTGCCAGTCACCGGGACAGATCCTACGAGCAGTACTTC. The encoded protein is CASHRDRSYEQYF.

This clonotype was picked up many times. The V call is TRBV4-3, the J call TRBJ1-3; no firm D call. The ends were cut back, 6 bases at V and 0 bases at J, with 6 bases in the middle. The CDR3 contains 13 residues. CDR1 and CDR2 from the germline V gene are LGHNA and YSLEER. The CDR3 loop reads CASSMSSGNTIYF. CDR3 nucleotides: TGCGCCAGCAGTATGAGCTCTGGAAACACCATATATTTT.

This clonotype was seen many times. The rearrangement links TRBV5-4 to TRBJ2-1, with D perhaps assigned TRBD1 or TRBD2 (5 bases each). CDR3 length: 13 residues. Germline CDR1 is SGHNT and CDR2 is YYREEE (reference sequence). V lost 2 bases and J 6 bases, leaving 9 bases between the germline ends. The CDR3 region has the DNA TGTGCCAGCAGCTTTGGGACGACCAATGAGCAGTTCTTC. As protein: CASSFGTTNEQFF. Using reference TRBV5-4 and TRBJ2-1 for the parts outside the CDR3, the full variable domain is ETGVTQSPTHLIKTRGQQVTLRCSSQSGHNTVSWYQQALGQGPQFIFQYYREEENGRGNFPPRFSGLQFPNYSSELNVNALELDDSALYLCASSFGTTNEQFFGPGTRLTVL.

The chain has TRBV7-3 and TRBJ1-2; maybe TRBD1 (6 bases). Germline V lookup: CDR1 SGHTA, CDR2 FQGTGA. CDR3 length: 13 amino acids. Trimming shortened V by 8 bases and J by 4 bases, and 14 bases separated the two germline ends. The CDR3 spells CASGRDTGYGYTF. The CDR3 coding sequence is TGTGCCAGCGGGCGGGACACGGGCTATGGCTACACCTTC. The full variable domain, completed using reference TRBV7-3 and TRBJ1-2, is GAGVSQTPSNKVTEKGKYVELRCDPISGHTALYWYRQSLGQGPEFLIYFQGTGAADDSGLPNDRFFAVRPEGSVSTLKIQRTERGDSAVYLCASGRDTGYGYTFGSGTRLTVV.

A note on this clonotype: This may be a read error: a much more frequent sequence differs by one nucleotide. CDR3: CVSSLDYNEQFF. CDR3 nucleotides: TGCGTCAGCAGCTTGGATTACAATGAGCAGTTCTTC. The genes are TRBV5-1 and TRBJ2-1; D is unclear. CDR3 length: 12 residues. Germline-derived CDR1 and CDR2 are SGHRS and YFSETQ.

At least ten counts were recorded for this clonotype. This chain joins TRBV7-9 and TRBJ1-1; the D is unclear. V lost 4 bases and J lost 0, with 12 bases in between. Germline assignment: CDR1 SEHNR and CDR2 FQNEAQ (reference sequence). CDR3 size: 15 residues. The CDR3: CASSSPTTLNTEAFF. The CDR3 nucleotides read TGTGCCAGCAGCTCGCCGACAACACTGAACACTGAAGCTTTCTTT.

This clonotype occurred many times. The chain links TRBV20-1 to TRBJ2-3; 12 bases agree with TRBD1. Trimming cost V 5 bases and J 11 bases; bases outside gene matches: 8. The CDR3 runs to 13 residues. Germline assignment: CDR1 DFQATT and CDR2 SNEGSKA (reference sequence). The CDR3 DNA follows: TGCAGTGCTGACCGGGACAGGGGGCTGAAGCAGTATTTT. It codes for CSADRDRGLKQYF.

This clonotype was found many times. Here the CDR3 reads CSAPRGQGPYEQYF. Written as DNA, the CDR3 is TGCAGTGCCCCAAGGGGACAGGGACCGTACGAGCAGTACTTC. The rearrangement joins TRBV20-1 to TRBJ2-7, with 9 bases fitting TRBD1. CDR3 size: 14 residues. Germline V gene sequence: CDR1 DFQATT, CDR2 SNEGSKA (reference sequence). Trimming removed 6 bases from V and 4 bases from J; junction bases left unmatched: 10.

The table lists this clonotype with a few counts. This chain uses TRBV29-1 with TRBJ1-2; TRBD1 aligns across 8 bases. Germline V CDR1 and CDR2: SQVTM, ANQGSEA. V lost 6 bases and J lost 3; bases outside the gene matches: 9. CDR3 length: 14 amino acids. The DNA of the CDR3 is TGCAGCGTGGCGACAGGGGCGGGGGACTATGGCTACACCTTC. Amino acids: CSVATGAGDYGYTF. Combining the CDR3 with reference TRBV29-1 and TRBJ1-2 gives the whole variable domain SAVISQKPSRDICQRGTSLTIQCQVDSQVTMMFWYRQQPGQSLTLIATANQGSEATYESGFVIDKFPISRPNLTFSTLTVSNMSPEDSSIYLCSVATGAGDYGYTFGSGTRLTVV.

Many counts were recorded for this clonotype. This chain joins TRBV30 and TRBJ1-3; no firm D call. The germline V gene encodes CDR1 GTSNPN and CDR2 SVGIG (reference sequence). The CDR3 runs to 15 residues. Trimming stripped 0 bases from V and 2 bases from J, with 11 bases between. The CDR3 here is CAWSVLSQPGNTIYF. The CDR3 nucleotides read TGTGCCTGGAGTGTACTATCCCAACCTGGAAACACCATATATTTT.

This clonotype was counted at least ten times. The CDR3 sequence is CAISVQLNRGGQPQHF. The CDR3 DNA follows: TGTGCCATCAGTGTCCAGCTCAACAGGGGAGGTCAGCCCCAGCATTTT. The rearrangement joins TRBV10-3 to TRBJ1-5, with TRBD1 identical over 7 bases. Germline V lookup: CDR1 ENHRY, CDR2 SYGVKD. The trim removed 4 bases at V and 6 bases at J, leaving 12 bases unmatched. The length of the CDR3 is 16 residues.

This clonotype has at least ten counts. The chain employs TRBV7-9 and TRBJ1-2; no clear D. This CDR3 spans 14 amino acids. V lost 4 bases, J lost 3 bases, and 12 bases lay in between. Per the germline V gene, CDR1 is SEHNR and CDR2 is FQNEAQ (reference sequence). DNA of the CDR3: TGTGCCAGCAGCTCCTCGATCAGCGACTATGGCTACACCTTC. Translating it yields CASSSSISDYGYTF.

Ten or more counts support this clonotype. This sequence joins TRBV7-9 and TRBJ1-4; 7 bases align to TRBD1. V shed 0 bases and J 8 bases; nucleotides not matched to a gene: 0. CDR1 and CDR2 (germline): SEHNR, FQNEAQ (reference sequence). The CDR3 length is 13 residues. CDR3 nucleotides: TGTGCCAGCAGCTTAGCAGGGGGCGAAAAACTGTTTTTT. Its protein product is CASSLAGGEKLFF.

This clonotype was detected ten times or more. The genes are TRBV5-1 and TRBJ2-2; D ambiguous. Deletions cut 2 bases from V and 3 bases from J, with 5 bases between. The germline gives CDR1 SGHRS, CDR2 YFSETQ. CDR3 length: 13 residues. The CDR3 DNA reads as TGCGCCAGCAGCTTAGGGCACACCGGGGAGCTGTTTTTT. Residues: CASSLGHTGELFF.

This clonotype was observed a few times. The V and J genes are TRBV11-1 and TRBJ1-1; 8 bases match TRBD1. Germline values: CDR1 SGHAT, CDR2 FQDESV (reference sequence). Trimming at V came to 7 bases and at J to 7 bases, leaving 14 bases not matched to a gene. CDR3 length: 15 residues. This chain's CDR3 is CASTLAGGSGSEAFF. The CDR3 bases are TGTGCCAGCACGCTCGCAGGGGGCAGCGGTAGTGAAGCTTTCTTT. Complete variable domain (other parts from reference TRBV11-1 and TRBJ1-1): EAEVAQSPRYKITEKSQAVAFWCDPISGHATLYWYRQILGQGPELLVQFQDESVVDDSQLPKDRFSAERLKGVDSTLKIQPAELGDSAMYLCASTLAGGSGSEAFFGQGTRLTVV.

This clonotype was counted many times. The V gene is TRBV4-1, the J gene TRBJ1-1; tentatively, D is TRBD1 (6 bases). Per germline, CDR1 MGHRA and CDR2 YSYEKL. There are 15 residues in the CDR3. Trimming removed 4 bases at V and 5 bases at J, with 17 bases between. CDR3 region: CASSPGDLMGTEAFF. In nucleotides, the CDR3 is TGCGCCAGCAGCCCAGGGGACCTTATGGGGACTGAAGCTTTCTTT.

This clonotype came up many times. The chain has TRBV23-1 and TRBJ1-1; D gene uncertain. TRBV23-1 is reported as an ORF; its role is uncertain. Deletions cut 8 bases from V and 3 bases from J, with 13 bases between. The CDR3 sequence is 13 residues long. The CDR3 loop reads CASPRRGDTEAFF. CDR3 in DNA: TGCGCCAGCCCCCGGAGAGGCGACACTGAAGCTTTCTTT.

V usage is TRBV5-1 and J usage is TRBJ2-1; D remains unclear. The CDR3 is 14 amino acids. V was pared by 4 bases and J by 0 bases, with 8 bases between. The germline CDR1 and CDR2 sequences are SGHRS and YFSETQ. The CDR3 sequence is CASSTAYSYNEQFF. The CDR3 DNA sequence: TGCGCCAGCAGCACCGCTTACTCCTACAATGAGCAGTTCTTC.